This T cell receptor beta chain was profiled in a study of cytomegalovirus exposure and HLA in healthy donors. Nominally healthy donors were sampled, though unrecorded immune exposures were likely. Findings and caveats of the study: A later analysis found most CMV-associated TCR beta chains apparently HLA-restricted.

Of note for this clone: Antigen: not known.

CDR3 size: 15 residues. Trimming cost V 7 bases and J 0 bases; bases outside gene matches: 3. Germline V gene lookup returns CDR1 MNHEY and CDR2 SVGAGI. PCR primers comprised 60 Vbeta and 13 Jbeta primers. Some clones are missing from TCRdb's copy, which holds only in-frame ones; the method was immunoSEQ multiplex PCR. The table includes about 180,000 clones, about 80% detected once. This chain links TRBV6-5 with TRBJ2-6; the match to TRBD2 covers 7 bases. The sequence was obtained from a woman aged 50 to 65 in good health and CMV-seronegative. Source material: PBMCs. CDR3 coding DNA: TGTGCCAGCACCGGGGGGAGCTCTGGGGCCAACGTCCTGACTTTC. Its protein product is CASTGGSSGANVLTF.